The clone carrying this T cell receptor beta chain has more than one count but fewer than ten. As yet, its antigen is unknown. This sample was included in a study of beta chain features in type 1 diabetes. Study-wide context: Patients looked much like healthy donors when it came to age, gender and cell yields. General study results and limits: cDNA-based sequencing might over-represent cells highly expressing TCR. For type 1 diabetes patients, VDJ junctions showed fewer insertions and more deletions. Patients with Type 1 diabetes showed moderately but significantly shorter TCRB CDR3s in all four CD4+ subsets.

The CDR3 is 15 residues long. Germline-derived CDR1 and CDR2 are MDHEN and SYDVKM. V lost 5 bases and J lost 8, with 19 bases in between. Every isolated RNA sample was fully reverse transcribed, so sequencing captured expressed TCRB transcripts. Only in-frame clones appear in the TCRdb table, and some are missing; sequencing was by immunoSEQ multiplex PCR. Among 200,000 to 300,000 clones listed, around 21% were seen once. Sorting based on CD45RO/CCR7/CD25/CD127/CD95/CD27 separated CD4+ naive, central memory, regulatory and stem cell-like memory cells. The clonotype originates from a woman aged 40 to 50 with type 1 diabetes. The chain is built from TRBV28 and TRBJ2-1; a weak D match, TRBD2 (5 bases). Sequencing input: naive CD4+ T cells from blood. The CDR3 sequence is CASSRLIAGGDEQFF. In nucleotides, the CDR3 is TGTGCCAGCAGTAGACTCATCGCCGGAGGTGATGAGCAGTTCTTC. Looking up the rest from reference TRBV28 and TRBJ2-1 gives the full variable domain: DVKVTQSSRYLVKRTGEKVFLECVQDMDHENMFWYRQDPGLGLRLIYFSYDVKMKEKGDIPEGYSVSREKKERFSLILESASTNQTSMYLCASSRLIAGGDEQFFGPGTRLTVL.